The T cell receptor (beta chain) described here comes from a study of breast tumors, draining lymph nodes, adjacent tissues. Regarding the study as a whole: Data only fit, rather than demonstrated, lymph node origin of most tumor T cells. Most tumor T cells seemingly derive from lymph node, then expand in tumor. Tumor repertoires ranked between lymph nodes and nontumor tissue in diversity, with V and J gene preferences.

TCRdb analysed the multiplex PCR reads with MiXCR anew, one entry per CDR3 protein. The repertoire holds about 270,000 distinct CDR3 sequences, with about 33% as singletons. At least ten counts were recorded for this clonotype. Its specificity is unknown. Axillary draining lymph nodes of breast cancer patients supplied the node samples. The CDR3 loop spans 15 amino acids. CDR1 and CDR2 (germline): MGHRA, YSYEKL. V was cut by 1 base and J by 0 bases, with 10 bases left in between. Sequencing input: axillary lymph node tissue. The chain is built from TRBV4-1 and TRBJ2-7; a weak D match, TRBD2 (5 bases). The receptor comes from a female donor with breast cancer. Some clones in this sample may be carry-over from other donors' samples. The CDR3 nucleotides read TGCGCCAGCAGCCAAGGAACTCGGGACTCCTACGAGCAGTACTTC. It specifies CASSQGTRDSYEQYF.